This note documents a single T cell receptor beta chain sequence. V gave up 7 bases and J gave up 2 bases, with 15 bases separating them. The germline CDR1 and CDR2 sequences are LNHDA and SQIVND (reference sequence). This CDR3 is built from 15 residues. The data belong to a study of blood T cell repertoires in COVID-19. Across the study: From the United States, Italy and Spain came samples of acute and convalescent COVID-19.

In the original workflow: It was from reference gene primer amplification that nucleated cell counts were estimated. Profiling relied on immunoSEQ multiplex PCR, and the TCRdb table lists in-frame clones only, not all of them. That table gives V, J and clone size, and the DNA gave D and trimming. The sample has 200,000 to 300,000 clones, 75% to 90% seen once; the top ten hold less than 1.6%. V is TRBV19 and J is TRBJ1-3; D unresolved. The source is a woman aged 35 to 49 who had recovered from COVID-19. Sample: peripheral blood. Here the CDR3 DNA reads TGTGCCAGTACACAGAGGGCAGGCGCTGGAAACACCATATATTTT. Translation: CASTQRAGAGNTIYF.